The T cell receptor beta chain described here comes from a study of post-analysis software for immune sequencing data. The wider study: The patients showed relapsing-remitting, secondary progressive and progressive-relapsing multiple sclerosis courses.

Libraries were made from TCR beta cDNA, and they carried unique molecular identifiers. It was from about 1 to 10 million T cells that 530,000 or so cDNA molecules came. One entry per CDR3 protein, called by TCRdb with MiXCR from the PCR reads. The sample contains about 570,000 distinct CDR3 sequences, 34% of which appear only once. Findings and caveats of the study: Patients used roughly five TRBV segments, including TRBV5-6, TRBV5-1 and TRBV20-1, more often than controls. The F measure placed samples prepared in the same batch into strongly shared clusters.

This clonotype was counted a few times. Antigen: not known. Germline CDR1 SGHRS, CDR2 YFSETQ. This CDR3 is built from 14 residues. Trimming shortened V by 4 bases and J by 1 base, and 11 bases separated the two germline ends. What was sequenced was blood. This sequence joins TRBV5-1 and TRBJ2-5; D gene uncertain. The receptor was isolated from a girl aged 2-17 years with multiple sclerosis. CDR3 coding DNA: TGCGCCAGCAGCCCGCTAGGCAGCCAAGAGACCCAGTACTTC. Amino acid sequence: CASSPLGSQETQYF.